The 3 T cell receptor beta chains below all came from one sample that was sequenced in a study of blood T cell repertoires in COVID-19. Produced via immunoSEQ multiplex PCR; TCRdb's table is partial and in-frame only. The sample includes some 320,000 clones, almost 85% of them seen just once. Sequences were obtained from peripheral blood. These receptors were taken from a human donor in a cohort sampled during active COVID-19.

The chain employs TRBV18 and TRBJ2-1; 11 bases align to TRBD1. Germline assignment: CDR1 KGHSH and CDR2 LQKENI. The CDR3 covers 16 residues. V lost 4 bases and J lost 8; bases outside the gene matches: 10. The DNA for the CDR3 is TGTGCCAGCTCACGAGGGACAGGGGGTAGATATGATGAGCAGTTCTTC. Translation gives CASSRGTGGRYDEQFF.

The V and J genes are TRBV10-2 and TRBJ2-3, with 9 bases that match TRBD2. The CDR3 sequence is 18 residues long. Germline V gives CDR1 WSHSY, CDR2 SAAADI. Trimming took 5 bases from V and 2 from J; bases not matched to a gene: 14. The CDR3 region has the DNA TGCGCCAGCAGTCTCCCCCAGGGAGCGGGGGGTCCCACAGATACGCAGTATTTT. This gives the protein CASSLPQGAGGPTDTQYF.

The DNA of the CDR3 is TGTGCCAGCCAGTTAACGACTAGCGGGGGTGGTCCGTATTTT. Translated, it gives CASQLTTSGGGPYF. The chain is built from TRBV6-5 and TRBJ2-3; TRBD2 matches 12 bases. Germline CDR1 is MNHEY and CDR2 is SVGAGI. CDR3 length equals 14 residues. J was trimmed by 14 bases and V by 8 bases; bases with no gene match: 14.